The 30 T cell receptor beta chains presented below share a single source sample, sequenced in a study of blood T cells in healthy people across ages. Alongside a J-beta primer mix, a sample-barcoded 5' primer served in a second PCR lasting about 7 to 11 cycles. TCRdb itself ran the 5' RACE reads through MiXCR, one entry per CDR3 protein. The sample records just over 1 million distinct CDR3 sequences, around 43% being singletons. The sample comprised blood. These receptor sequences come from a woman aged 55-75 years in good health.

The chain carries TRBV5-1 and TRBJ2-5; no firm D call. V was cut by 4 bases and J by 2 bases, with 9 bases left in between. The CDR3 has 13 amino acids. Germline V gene data show CDR1 as SGHRS and CDR2 as YFSETQ. The CDR3 loop is CASSGWPQETQYF. The CDR3 nucleotides are TGCGCCAGCAGCGGGTGGCCGCAAGAGACCCAGTACTTC.

V usage is TRBV7-9 and J usage is TRBJ2-1; 12 positions agree with TRBD2. The ends lost 3 bases at V and 8 bases at J; junction bases unmatched: 5. This CDR3 comprises 15 residues. The V gene's germline CDR1 is SEHNR and CDR2 FQNEAQ (reference sequence). The CDR3 reads CASSFPGLAGHEQFF. Here the CDR3 DNA reads TGTGCCAGCAGCTTCCCGGGACTAGCGGGCCATGAGCAGTTCTTC. The whole variable domain, remainder taken from reference TRBV7-9 and TRBJ2-1, is DTGVSQNPRHKITKRGQNVTFRCDPISEHNRLYWYRQTLGQGPEFLTYFQNEAQLEKSRLLSDRFSAERPKGSFSTLEIQRTEQGDSAMYLCASSFPGLAGHEQFFGPGTRLTVL.

V and J are TRBV6-6 and TRBJ2-7; D is possibly TRBD1 (6 bases). Trimming took off 5 bases at V and 6 bases at J, with 14 bases between the two ends. The germline gives CDR1 MNHNY, CDR2 SVGAGI (reference sequence). This CDR3 is 13 amino acids long. The CDR3 sequence is CASSPLQGAEQYF. As DNA, the CDR3 is TGTGCCAGCAGTCCCTTACAGGGTGCCGAGCAGTACTTC.

V gene TRBV12-3 or TRBV12-4 combines with J gene TRBJ2-5; D uncertain. CDR3 size: 13 residues. Trimming took 8 bases from V and 1 from J, leaving 11 bases between them. CDR3 nucleotide sequence: TGTGCCAGCGGACCTAGTTCCCAAGAGACCCAGTACTTC. Protein product: CASGPSSQETQYF.

The chain is built from TRBV25-1 and TRBJ2-4; D gene unclear. The end of the DNA aligns better with TRBJ2-7, so the J call may be wrong. The CDR3 totals 13 residues. Germline loops: CDR1 MGHDK, CDR2 SYGVNS. This CDR3 is CAGSEENSYEQYF. The CDR3 region has the DNA TGTGCCGGTAGTGAAGAGAACTCCTACGAGCAGTACTTC.

This clonotype was observed a few times. This sequence joins TRBV7-9 and TRBJ2-1; 13 bases line up with TRBD2. V dropped 5 bases and J dropped 3; count of bases not matched to a gene: 10. This CDR3 has 18 residues. CDR1 and CDR2 (germline): SEHNR, FQNEAQ (reference sequence). The chain's CDR3 is CASSIPTSGRSIYNEQFF. For the CDR3, the DNA is TGTGCCAGCAGCATCCCGACTAGCGGGAGGTCGATCTACAATGAGCAGTTCTTC. Filled out from reference TRBV7-9 and TRBJ2-1, the complete variable domain reads DTGVSQNPRHKITKRGQNVTFRCDPISEHNRLYWYRQTLGQGPEFLTYFQNEAQLEKSRLLSDRFSAERPKGSFSTLEIQRTEQGDSAMYLCASSIPTSGRSIYNEQFFGPGTRLTVL.

As concerns this clonotype: With a much larger clone just one base away, this may be a read error. The rearrangement uses TRBV6-5 and TRBJ2-1, with D possibly being TRBD1 (6 bases). The better agreement between TRBJ2-7 and the DNA end casts doubt on the J call. The germline gives CDR1 MNHEY, CDR2 SVGAGI. The CDR3 has 15 amino acids. This CDR3 is CASSARDTPYNEQYF. CDR3 coding DNA: TGTGCCAGCAGTGCCCGGGACACCCCCTACAATGAGCAGTACTTC.

In the case of this clonotype: The junction and the germline gene differ at one end; a read error may be behind it. J is TRBJ2-1 and V is TRBV18; no clear D. Germline assignment: CDR1 KGHSH and CDR2 LQKENI. The CDR3 has 15 residues. Here the CDR3 reads CAGSPPSRFYNEQFF. In nucleotides, the CDR3 is TGTGCCGGCTCACCACCGTCGCGGTTTTACAATGAGCAGTTCTTC.

This clonotype was observed a few times. The chain has TRBV15 and TRBJ1-2; the match to TRBD1 covers 7 bases. This CDR3 is built from 13 residues. Trimming took 3 bases from V and 8 from J; bases not matched to a gene: 6. CDR1 is LNHNV, CDR2 YYDKDF, per germline (reference sequence). The CDR3 reads CATSRGTGAGYTF. In nucleotides, the CDR3 is TGTGCCACCAGCAGGGGTACAGGGGCCGGCTACACCTTC. Supplemented by reference TRBV15 and TRBJ1-2, the full variable domain reads DAMVIQNPRYQVTQFGKPVTLSCSQTLNHNVMYWYQQKSSQAPKLLFHYYDKDFNNEADTPDNFQSRRPNTSFCFLDIRSPGLGDTAMYLCATSRGTGAGYTFGSGTRLTVV.

This clonotype was seen a single time. The V gene is TRBV2, the J gene TRBJ2-7, with 10 bases identical to TRBD2. CDR3 size: 14 residues. V shed 2 bases, J shed 3 bases, and the junction held 1 base outside the gene matches. The V gene's germline CDR1 is SNHLY and CDR2 FYNNEI. The CDR3 loop reads CASSERTSGYEQYF. Here the CDR3 DNA reads TGTGCCAGCAGTGAAAGGACTAGCGGCTACGAGCAGTACTTC.

This clonotype showed up just once. CDR3 loop: CSARSGQGGEQYF. The CDR3 DNA follows: TGCAGTGCACGTTCCGGACAGGGTGGCGAGCAGTACTTC. The chain is built from TRBV20-1 and TRBJ2-4; 8 bases are a match to TRBD1. The better agreement between TRBJ2-7 and the DNA end casts doubt on the J call. This CDR3 spans 13 amino acids. The germline CDR1 and CDR2 sequences are DFQATT and SNEGSKA (reference sequence).

A few counts support this clonotype. The CDR3 DNA is TGTGCCAGCAGTTCTCTTATCTGGGGAGTATCCTACGAGCAGTACTTC. This sequence encodes CASSSLIWGVSYEQYF. The J gene is TRBJ2-7, the V gene TRBV27; weak D call: TRBD2 (5 bases). CDR1 is MNHEY and CDR2 is SMNVEV in the germline V gene (reference sequence). This CDR3 is built from 16 residues. Trimming shortened V by 4 bases and J by 1 base, and 17 bases separated the two germline ends.

This clonotype was counted a few times. V and J are TRBV7-2 and TRBJ2-3; TRBD1 might be the D (6 bases). Trimming shortened V by 5 bases and J by 0 bases, and 18 bases separated the two germline ends. This CDR3 is built from 17 residues. Germline V gene lookup returns CDR1 SGHTA and CDR2 FQGNSA. CDR3 sequence: CASSRKGAGASTDTQYF. The DNA of the CDR3 is TGTGCCAGCAGCCGGAAAGGGGCAGGGGCTAGCACAGATACGCAGTATTTT.

Regarding this clonotype: A much larger clone is a single base away; this may be a read error. The J gene is TRBJ2-1, the V gene TRBV4-2; D is possibly TRBD2 (5 bases). V was shortened by 1 base and J by 9 bases, with 13 bases between the two germline ends. The CDR3 runs to 14 residues. CDR1 is LGHNA, CDR2 YNFKEQ, per germline. CDR3: CASSQGVLEGEQFF. Here the CDR3 DNA reads TGTGCCAGCAGCCAAGGTGTGCTTGAGGGTGAGCAGTTCTTC.

The chain combines TRBV9 with TRBJ2-2; tentatively, D is TRBD2 (6 bases). V lost 0 bases, J lost 6 bases, and 15 bases lay in between. Germline V CDR1 and CDR2: SGDLS, YYNGEE. The CDR3 runs to 16 residues. The CDR3 DNA reads TGTGCCAGCAGCGTAGATTTGGCGGGACCAGCCGGGGAGCTGTTTTTT. This codes for CASSVDLAGPAGELFF. The full variable domain, completed using reference TRBV9 and TRBJ2-2, is DSGVTQTPKHLITATGQRVTLRCSPRSGDLSVYWYQQSLDQGLQFLIQYYNGEERAKGNILERFSAQQFPDLHSELNLSSLELGDSALYFCASSVDLAGPAGELFFGEGSRLTVL.

This clonotype occurred a few times. This chain links TRBV25-1 with TRBJ1-1; TRBD1 matches at 10 bases. Germline CDR1 reads MGHDK; CDR2 reads SYGVNS. The V and J ends lost 1 base and 3 bases, in that order; junction bases with no gene match: 8. The CDR3 spans 17 residues. The CDR3 DNA follows: TGTGCCAGCAGTGAATCCCCAACGGACAGGGGGTACACTGAAGCTTTCTTT. Amino acid sequence: CASSESPTDRGYTEAFF.

In this sample, this clonotype turned up many times. A much larger clone lies one base from this, so it may be a read error. V usage is TRBV29-1 and J usage is TRBJ2-1; 7 bases align to TRBD2. The end of the DNA fits TRBJ2-7 better, so the J call may be wrong. The CDR3 totals 21 residues. Germline V CDR1 and CDR2: SQVTM, ANQGSEA. In nucleotides, the CDR3 is TGCAGCGTTAGAAGGAGTGAGGTGTTGGGGGGGATAATGGGGTCCTACAATGAGCAGTACTTC. Translation gives CSVRRSEVLGGIMGSYNEQYF.

V usage is TRBV5-1 and J usage is TRBJ2-5; D is possibly TRBD1 or TRBD2 (6 bases each). Germline lookup yields CDR1 SGHRS and CDR2 YFSETQ. This CDR3 spans 18 amino acids. V lost 6 bases and J 2 bases, leaving 26 bases between the germline ends. This CDR3 reads CASTATGKGERVQETQYF. The CDR3 DNA is TGCGCCAGCACCGCTACAGGGAAAGGGGAGCGGGTTCAAGAGACCCAGTACTTC.

CDR3 sequence reads: CASIQGPTLETQYF. The CDR3 nucleotides are TGTGCCAGCATCCAGGGACCTACTTTGGAGACCCAGTACTTC. The rearrangement uses TRBV7-8 and TRBJ2-5, with D possibly being TRBD1 or TRBD2 (5 bases each). The germline V and J ends were trimmed by 7 bases and 5 bases, with 17 bases remaining between them. CDR3 length: 14 residues. CDR1 SGHVS and CDR2 FQNEAQ come from the germline V gene.

The chain couples TRBV29-1 to TRBJ1-4; D gene unclear. Trimming stripped 3 bases from V and 7 bases from J, with 18 bases between. Germline V gene sequence: CDR1 SQVTM, CDR2 ANQGSEA. The CDR3 has 15 amino acids. The CDR3 region is CSVEGSGPSVEKLFF. CDR3 nucleotide sequence: TGCAGCGTTGAGGGCTCAGGCCCCAGTGTTGAAAAACTGTTTTTT.

V and J are TRBV20-1 and TRBJ2-1, with TRBD2 matching 14 bases. The CDR3 sequence is 13 residues long. After removal of 3 bases from V and 10 bases from J, the junction contained 2 bases not matched to a gene. Germline values: CDR1 DFQATT, CDR2 SNEGSKA (reference sequence). CDR3 nucleotide sequence: TGCAGTGCTAGTCGACTAGCGGGAGGGGAGCAGTTCTTC. Amino acids: CSASRLAGGEQFF.

This chain connects TRBV29-1 to TRBJ2-5; 7 nucleotides agree with TRBD1. This CDR3 contains 15 residues. V shed 4 bases, J shed 2 bases, and the junction held 10 bases outside the gene matches. Germline CDR1 and CDR2: SQVTM and ANQGSEA. The CDR3 nucleotides read TGCAGCGTTGGGACAGGTGGAATTTGGCAAGAGACCCAGTACTTC. Amino acid sequence: CSVGTGGIWQETQYF.

The chain combines TRBV20-1 with TRBJ2-5; possibly TRBD1 for D (6 bases). CDR1 is DFQATT, CDR2 SNEGSKA, per germline (reference sequence). V was shortened by 6 bases and J by 2 bases, with 10 bases between the two germline ends. The CDR3 runs 12 residues. The DNA for the CDR3 is TGCAGTGCCATACAGGGTCAAGAGACCCAGTACTTC. Residues: CSAIQGQETQYF.

There are a few counts of this clonotype. The J gene is TRBJ2-3, the V gene TRBV27, with a possible D match to TRBD1 (6 bases). V was shortened by 3 bases and J by 4 bases, with 20 bases between the two germline ends. Looked up from germline, CDR1 is MNHEY and CDR2 is SMNVEV (reference sequence). The CDR3 length is 17 residues. CDR3 DNA sequence: TGTGCCAGCAGTTTTACAGGGCAAGGGATCCTTCCAGATACGCAGTATTTT. Translated: CASSFTGQGILPDTQYF.

This clonotype showed up just a few times. V and J are TRBV4-2 and TRBJ2-7, with D perhaps given as TRBD1 or TRBD2 (5 bases each). Germline CDR1 is LGHNA and CDR2 is YNFKEQ. V was clipped by 1 base and J by 2 bases, with 9 bases between them. This CDR3 region has 14 residues. The CDR3: CASSQAVGAYEQYF. CDR3 bases: TGTGCCAGCAGCCAAGCGGTGGGGGCCTACGAGCAGTACTTC.

Written as DNA, the CDR3 is TGCAGCGTTTATACTAGCGGGATGAACACCGGGGAGCTGTTTTTT. Translation gives CSVYTSGMNTGELFF. The J gene is TRBJ2-2, the V gene TRBV29-1; 10 nucleotides agree with TRBD2. Trimming cost V 5 bases and J 1 base; bases outside gene matches: 4. Looked up from germline, CDR1 is SQVTM and CDR2 is ANQGSEA. The CDR3 has 15 amino acids.

This clonotype showed up many times. The chain uses TRBV6-2 or TRBV6-3 and TRBJ2-1; 7 nucleotides line up with TRBD2. This CDR3 has 14 amino acids. V lost 5 bases, J lost 9 bases, and 10 bases stayed unmatched. CDR1 is MNHEY and CDR2 is SVGEGT in the germline V gene. The CDR3 DNA reads TGTGCCAGCAGTCCAGGACTAGGCAGCTGTGAGCAGTTCTTC. Its translation is CASSPGLGSCEQFF.

V usage is TRBV9 and J usage is TRBJ2-3; TRBD2 agrees at 8 bases. Germline CDR1 and CDR2: SGDLS and YYNGEE. The CDR3 totals 18 residues. V shed 3 bases and J 5 bases; nucleotides not matched to a gene: 17. The CDR3 here is CASSAKHPLAGQQDTQYF. The CDR3 nucleotides read TGTGCCAGCAGCGCAAAACACCCGCTAGCGGGCCAGCAAGATACGCAGTATTTT.

This clonotype was detected only a few times. The chain is built from TRBV9 and TRBJ2-4; 11 bases map to TRBD2. With the DNA end fitting TRBJ2-5 better, the J assignment may be wrong. The CDR3 loop spans 15 amino acids. CDR1 is SGDLS and CDR2 is YYNGEE in the germline V gene. The CDR3, as DNA: TGTGCCAGCAGCCCCACCGGACTAGCGGGAGAGACCCAGTACTTC. As protein: CASSPTGLAGETQYF.

The genes are TRBV6-2 or TRBV6-3 and TRBJ2-5; D is unclear. The germline CDR1 and CDR2 sequences are MNHEY and SVGEGT. This CDR3 spans 15 amino acids. V lost 0 bases, J lost 3 bases, and 11 bases lay in between. The CDR3 loop is CASSYSTISKETQYF. DNA of the CDR3: TGTGCCAGCAGTTACTCGACCATCTCAAAAGAGACCCAGTACTTC.